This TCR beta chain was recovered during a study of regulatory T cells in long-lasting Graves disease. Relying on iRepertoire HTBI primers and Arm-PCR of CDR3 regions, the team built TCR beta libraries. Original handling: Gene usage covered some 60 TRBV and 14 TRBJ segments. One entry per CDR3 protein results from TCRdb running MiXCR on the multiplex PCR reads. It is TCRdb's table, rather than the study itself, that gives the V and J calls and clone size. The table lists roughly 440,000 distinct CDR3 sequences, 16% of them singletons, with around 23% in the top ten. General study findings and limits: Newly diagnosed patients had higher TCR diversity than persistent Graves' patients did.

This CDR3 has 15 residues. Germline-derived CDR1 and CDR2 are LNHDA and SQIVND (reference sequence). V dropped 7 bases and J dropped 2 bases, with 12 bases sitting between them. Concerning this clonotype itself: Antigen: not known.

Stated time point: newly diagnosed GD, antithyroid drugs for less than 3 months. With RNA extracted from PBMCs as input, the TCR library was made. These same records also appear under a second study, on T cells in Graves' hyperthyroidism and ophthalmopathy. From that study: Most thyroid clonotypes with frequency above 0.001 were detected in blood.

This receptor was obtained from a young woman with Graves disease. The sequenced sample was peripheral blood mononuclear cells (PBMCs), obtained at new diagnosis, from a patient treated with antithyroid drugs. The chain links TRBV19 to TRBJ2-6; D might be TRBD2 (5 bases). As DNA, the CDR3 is TGTGCCAGTATAGGACTTGGAGCTGGGGCCAACGTCCTGACTTTC. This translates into CASIGLGAGANVLTF.